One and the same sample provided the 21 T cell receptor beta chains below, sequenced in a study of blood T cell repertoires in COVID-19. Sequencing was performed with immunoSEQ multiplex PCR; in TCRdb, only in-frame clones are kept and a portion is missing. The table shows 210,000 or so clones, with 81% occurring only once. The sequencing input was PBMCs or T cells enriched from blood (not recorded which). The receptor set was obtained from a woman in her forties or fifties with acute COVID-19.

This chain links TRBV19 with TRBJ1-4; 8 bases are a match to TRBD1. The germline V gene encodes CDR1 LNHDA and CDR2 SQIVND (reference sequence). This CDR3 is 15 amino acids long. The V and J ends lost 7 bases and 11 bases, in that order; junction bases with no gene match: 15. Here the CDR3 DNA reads TGTGCCAGTACCTCAGGACAGCTGACAGGGGATAAACTGTTTTTT. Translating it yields CASTSGQLTGDKLFF.

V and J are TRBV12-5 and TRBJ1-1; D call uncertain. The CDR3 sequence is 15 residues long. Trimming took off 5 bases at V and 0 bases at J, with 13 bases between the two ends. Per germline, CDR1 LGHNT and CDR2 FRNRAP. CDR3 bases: TGTGCTAGTGGTCCCGACGGGTTTATGAACACTGAAGCTTTCTTT. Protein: CASGPDGFMNTEAFF.

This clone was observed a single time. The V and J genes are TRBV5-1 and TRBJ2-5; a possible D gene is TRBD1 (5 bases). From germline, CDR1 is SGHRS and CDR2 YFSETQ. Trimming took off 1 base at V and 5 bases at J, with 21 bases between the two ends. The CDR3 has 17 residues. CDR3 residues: CASSLRTYVGVTETQYF. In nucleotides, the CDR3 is TGCGCCAGCAGCTTGAGGACATACGTTGGGGTGACCGAGACCCAGTACTTC.

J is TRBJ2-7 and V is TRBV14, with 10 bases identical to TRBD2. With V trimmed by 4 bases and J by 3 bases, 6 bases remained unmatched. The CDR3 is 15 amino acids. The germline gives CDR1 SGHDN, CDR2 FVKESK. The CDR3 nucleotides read TGTGCCAGCAGCCCCATAGCGGGGGGAATCTACGAGCAGTACTTC. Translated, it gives CASSPIAGGIYEQYF. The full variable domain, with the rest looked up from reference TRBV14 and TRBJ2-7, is EAGVTQFPSHSVIEKGQTVTLRCDPISGHDNLYWYRRVMGKEIKFLLHFVKESKQDESGMPNNRFLAERTGGTYSTLKVQPAELEDSGVYFCASSPIAGGIYEQYFGPGTRLTVT.

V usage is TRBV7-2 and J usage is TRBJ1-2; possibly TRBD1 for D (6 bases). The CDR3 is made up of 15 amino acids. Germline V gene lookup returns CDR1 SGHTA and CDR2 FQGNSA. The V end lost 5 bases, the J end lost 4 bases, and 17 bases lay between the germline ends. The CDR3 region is CASSGGQNRRYGYTF. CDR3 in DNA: TGTGCCAGCAGCGGAGGACAGAACCGTCGCTATGGCTACACCTTC.

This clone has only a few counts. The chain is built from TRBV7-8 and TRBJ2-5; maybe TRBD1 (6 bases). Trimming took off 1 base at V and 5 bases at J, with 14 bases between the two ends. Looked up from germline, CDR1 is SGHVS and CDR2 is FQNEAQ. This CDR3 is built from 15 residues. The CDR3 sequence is CASSLGVSRGETQYF. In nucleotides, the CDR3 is TGTGCCAGCAGCTTAGGCGTAAGCAGGGGTGAGACCCAGTACTTC.

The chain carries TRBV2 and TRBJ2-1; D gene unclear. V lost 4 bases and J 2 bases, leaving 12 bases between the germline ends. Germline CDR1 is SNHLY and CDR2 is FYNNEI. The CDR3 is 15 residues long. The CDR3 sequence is CASSVFGLTYNEQFF. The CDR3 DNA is TGTGCCAGCAGTGTGTTCGGGTTGACCTACAATGAGCAGTTCTTC. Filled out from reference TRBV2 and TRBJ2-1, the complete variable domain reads EPEVTQTPSHQVTQMGQEVILRCVPISNHLYFYWYRQILGQKVEFLVSFYNNEISEKSEIFDDQFSVERPDGSNFTLKIRSTKLEDSAMYFCASSVFGLTYNEQFFGPGTRLTVL.

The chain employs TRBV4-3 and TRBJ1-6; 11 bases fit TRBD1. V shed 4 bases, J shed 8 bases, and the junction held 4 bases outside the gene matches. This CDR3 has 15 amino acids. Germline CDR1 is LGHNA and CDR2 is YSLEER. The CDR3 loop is CASSPRDRGDSPLHF. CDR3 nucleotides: TGCGCCAGCAGCCCTCGGGACAGGGGGGATTCACCCCTCCACTTT.

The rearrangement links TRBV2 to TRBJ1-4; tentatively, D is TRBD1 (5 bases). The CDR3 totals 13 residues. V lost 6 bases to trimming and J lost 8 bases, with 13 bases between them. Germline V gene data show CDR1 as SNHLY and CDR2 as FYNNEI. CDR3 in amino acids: CASRLDSWEKLFF. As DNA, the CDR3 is TGTGCCAGCAGGTTAGACAGTTGGGAAAAACTGTTTTTT.

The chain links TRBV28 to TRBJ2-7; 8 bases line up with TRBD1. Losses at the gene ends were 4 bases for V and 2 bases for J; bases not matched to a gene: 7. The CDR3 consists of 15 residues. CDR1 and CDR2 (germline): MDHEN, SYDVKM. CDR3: CASSSRGHDAYEQYF. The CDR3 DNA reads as TGTGCCAGCAGTTCCAGGGGGCACGATGCCTACGAGCAGTACTTC.

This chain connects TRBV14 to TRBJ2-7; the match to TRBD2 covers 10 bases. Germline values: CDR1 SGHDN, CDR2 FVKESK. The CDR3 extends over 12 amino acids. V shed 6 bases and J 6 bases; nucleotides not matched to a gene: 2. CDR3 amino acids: CASRRTSGEQYF. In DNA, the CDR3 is TGTGCCAGCAGGAGGACTAGCGGCGAGCAGTACTTC.

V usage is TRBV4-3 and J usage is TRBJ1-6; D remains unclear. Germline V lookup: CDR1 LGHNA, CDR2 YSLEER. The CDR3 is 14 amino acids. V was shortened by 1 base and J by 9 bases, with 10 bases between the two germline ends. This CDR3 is CASSQASQSSPLHF. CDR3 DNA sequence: TGCGCCAGCAGCCAAGCCTCACAGAGTTCACCCCTCCACTTT.

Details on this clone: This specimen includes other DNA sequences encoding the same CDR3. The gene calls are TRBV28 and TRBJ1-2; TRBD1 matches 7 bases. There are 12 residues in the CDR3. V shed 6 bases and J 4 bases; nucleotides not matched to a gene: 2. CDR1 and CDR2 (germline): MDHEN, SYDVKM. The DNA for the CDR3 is TGTGCCAGCAGCCGACAGGGCTATGGCTACACCTTC. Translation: CASSRQGYGYTF.

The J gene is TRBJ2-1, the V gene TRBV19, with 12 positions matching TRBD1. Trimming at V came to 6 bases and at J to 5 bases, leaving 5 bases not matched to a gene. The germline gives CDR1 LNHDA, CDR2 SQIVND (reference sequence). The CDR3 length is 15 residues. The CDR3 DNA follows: TGTGCCAGTAGCTGGGGACAGGGGGCACACAATGAGCAGTTCTTC. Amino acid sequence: CASSWGQGAHNEQFF.

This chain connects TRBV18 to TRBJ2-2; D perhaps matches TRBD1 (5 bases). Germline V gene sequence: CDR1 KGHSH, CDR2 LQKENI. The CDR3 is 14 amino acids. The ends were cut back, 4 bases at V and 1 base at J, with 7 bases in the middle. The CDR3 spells CASSLQGNTGELFF. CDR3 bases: TGTGCCAGCTCACTGCAGGGGAACACCGGGGAGCTGTTTTTT.

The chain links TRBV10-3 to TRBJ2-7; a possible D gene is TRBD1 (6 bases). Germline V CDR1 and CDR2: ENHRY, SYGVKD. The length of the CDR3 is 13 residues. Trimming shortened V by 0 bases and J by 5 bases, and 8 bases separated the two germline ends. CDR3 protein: CAISESTGNEQYF. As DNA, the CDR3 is TGTGCCATCAGTGAGTCAACAGGGAACGAGCAGTACTTC.

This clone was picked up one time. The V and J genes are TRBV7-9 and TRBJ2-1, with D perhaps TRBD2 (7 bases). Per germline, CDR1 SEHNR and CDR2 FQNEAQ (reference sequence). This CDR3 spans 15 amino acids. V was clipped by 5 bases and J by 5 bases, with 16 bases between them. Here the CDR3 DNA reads TGTGCCAGCAGCCCTAGTGGGGGGGGCCACAATGAGCAGTTCTTC. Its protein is CASSPSGGGHNEQFF.

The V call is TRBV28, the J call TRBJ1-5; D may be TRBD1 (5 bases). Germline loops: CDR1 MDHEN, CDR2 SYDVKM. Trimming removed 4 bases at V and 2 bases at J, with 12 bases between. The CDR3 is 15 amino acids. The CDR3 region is CASSSGGPGNQPQHF. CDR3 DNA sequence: TGTGCCAGCAGTTCGGGGGGACCCGGCAATCAGCCCCAGCATTTT. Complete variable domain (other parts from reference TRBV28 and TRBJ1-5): DVKVTQSSRYLVKRTGEKVFLECVQDMDHENMFWYRQDPGLGLRLIYFSYDVKMKEKGDIPEGYSVSREKKERFSLILESASTNQTSMYLCASSSGGPGNQPQHFGDGTRLSIL.

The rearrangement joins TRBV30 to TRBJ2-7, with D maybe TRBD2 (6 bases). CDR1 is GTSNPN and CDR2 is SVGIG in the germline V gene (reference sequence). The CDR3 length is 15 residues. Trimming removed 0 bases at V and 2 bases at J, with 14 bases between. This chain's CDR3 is CAWSVGPSETYEQYF. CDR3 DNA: TGTGCCTGGAGTGTAGGTCCTAGCGAAACCTACGAGCAGTACTTC.

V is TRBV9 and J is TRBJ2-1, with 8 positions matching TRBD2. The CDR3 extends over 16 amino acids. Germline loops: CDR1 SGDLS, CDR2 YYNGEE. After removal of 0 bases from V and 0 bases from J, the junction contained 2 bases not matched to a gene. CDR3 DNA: TGTGCCAGCAGCGTAGCTAGCGGGCACTCCTACAATGAGCAGTTCTTC. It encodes CASSVASGHSYNEQFF.

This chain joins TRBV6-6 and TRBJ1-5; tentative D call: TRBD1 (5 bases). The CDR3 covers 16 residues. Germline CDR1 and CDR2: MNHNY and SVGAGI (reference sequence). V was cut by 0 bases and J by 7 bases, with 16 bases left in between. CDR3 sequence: CASSYSPGIRGQPQHF. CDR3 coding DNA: TGTGCCAGCAGTTACTCGCCAGGGATCAGAGGACAGCCCCAGCATTTT.